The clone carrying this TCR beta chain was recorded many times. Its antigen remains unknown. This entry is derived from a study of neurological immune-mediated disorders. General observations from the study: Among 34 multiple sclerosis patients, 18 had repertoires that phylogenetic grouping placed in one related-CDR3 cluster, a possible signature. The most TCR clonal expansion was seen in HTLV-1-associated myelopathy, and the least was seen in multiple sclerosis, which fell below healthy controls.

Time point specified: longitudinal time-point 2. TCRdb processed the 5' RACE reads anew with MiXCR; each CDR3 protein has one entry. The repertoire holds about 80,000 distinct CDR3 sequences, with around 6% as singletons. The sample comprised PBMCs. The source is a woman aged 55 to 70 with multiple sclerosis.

The CDR3 spells CATSTGGGVQQYF. CDR3 DNA sequence: TGTGCCACCAGTACTGGGGGGGGAGTACAGCAGTACTTC. The gene calls are TRBV15 and TRBJ2-7; TRBD2 agrees at 7 bases. Trimming cost V 6 bases and J 8 bases; bases outside gene matches: 10. The germline V gene has CDR1 LNHNV and CDR2 YYDKDF (reference sequence). The CDR3 sequence is 13 residues long.